One and the same sample provided the 27 T cell receptor beta chains below, sequenced in a study of OX40 agonist ivuxolimab in advanced cancers. TCRdb's copy holds only in-frame clones and misses some; the assay was immunoSEQ multiplex PCR. The sample lists nearly 110,000 clones; just over 90% were seen once. The sequencing here drew on CD4+ or CD8+ T cells sorted from blood, taken in a trial of the OX40 agonist ivuxolimab. These receptors originate from an adult with an advanced solid tumor such as melanoma, head and neck, liver or kidney cancer.

The CDR3 region has the DNA TGTGCCAGCAGCTCCTCACCCCAGGGATTCACTGAAGCTTTCTTT. It specifies CASSSSPQGFTEAFF. The genes are TRBV7-3 and TRBJ1-1, with a possible D match to TRBD1 (5 bases). Trimming stripped 4 bases from V and 4 bases from J, with 16 bases between. This CDR3 is 15 amino acids long. CDR1 and CDR2 from the germline V gene are SGHTA and FQGTGA.

In its sample, this clone was seen a few times. The V and J genes are TRBV5-4 and TRBJ1-6; D gene unclear. V dropped 4 bases and J dropped 8 bases, with 16 bases sitting between them. The CDR3 is 15 amino acids. Germline CDR1 and CDR2: SGHNT and YYREEE (reference sequence). The DNA for the CDR3 is TGTGCCAGCAGCCCTACAACAAAGGTTGATTCACCCCTCCACTTT. This codes for CASSPTTKVDSPLHF.

In this sample, this clone turned up a few times. The chain joins TRBV5-6 to TRBJ1-1; no firm D call. Trimming took 3 bases from V and 7 from J, leaving 10 bases between them. Germline V gives CDR1 SGHDT, CDR2 YYEEEE. The CDR3 has 12 residues. The CDR3 here is CASSSQAVEAFF. The CDR3 DNA sequence: TGTGCCAGCAGCTCCCAGGCAGTTGAAGCTTTCTTT.

This clone appeared once. J is TRBJ2-3 and V is TRBV28; TRBD1 might be the D (6 bases). Germline V gene data show CDR1 as MDHEN and CDR2 as SYDVKM. This CDR3 has 16 residues. Trimming left V 8 bases short and J 5 bases short, with 23 bases between. The CDR3 DNA follows: TGTGCCAGCGGGACACCTATTGGCCTCCAGGGAGATACGCAGTATTTT. Translating gives CASGTPIGLQGDTQYF.

V usage is TRBV5-6 and J usage is TRBJ2-5; TRBD2 matches 8 bases. CDR3 size: 13 residues. Germline-derived CDR1 and CDR2 are SGHDT and YYEEEE. V was pared by 6 bases and J by 5 bases, with 6 bases of the junction left unmatched. The CDR3 loop reads CASTPGGAETQYF. In nucleotides, the CDR3 is TGTGCCAGCACCCCCGGGGGGGCGGAGACCCAGTACTTC.

The V call is TRBV6-1, the J call TRBJ1-4; D ambiguous. CDR1 MNHNS and CDR2 SASEGT come from the germline V gene. The CDR3 consists of 11 residues. V was clipped by 6 bases and J by 5 bases, with 4 bases between them. CDR3 in amino acids: CASRENEKLFF. The CDR3 bases are TGTGCCAGCAGGGAAAATGAAAAACTGTTTTTT.

V and J are TRBV2 and TRBJ1-6; D unclear. Deletions cut 7 bases from V and 7 bases from J, with 8 bases between. CDR3 length: 12 residues. Germline values: CDR1 SNHLY, CDR2 FYNNEI. CDR3 amino acids: CASTGENSPLHF. CDR3 DNA: TGTGCCAGCACCGGGGAAAATTCACCCCTCCACTTT.

V is TRBV7-2 and J is TRBJ2-1; TRBD1 aligns across 8 bases. The germline V gene encodes CDR1 SGHTA and CDR2 FQGNSA. The CDR3 runs to 15 residues. Trimming took 0 bases from V and 8 from J; bases not matched to a gene: 6. This CDR3 is CASSLAAGGKYEQFF. The CDR3 DNA is TGTGCCAGCAGCTTAGCGGCAGGGGGCAAGTATGAGCAGTTCTTC.

The chain uses TRBV18 and TRBJ1-1, with 7 bases aligning to TRBD1. This CDR3 is built from 17 residues. The V and J ends lost 0 bases and 1 base, in that order; junction bases with no gene match: 8. Per germline, CDR1 KGHSH and CDR2 LQKENI. The CDR3 DNA reads as TGTGCCAGCTCACCACCCGCCGGGACAGTCACGAACACTGAAGCTTTCTTT. Protein: CASSPPAGTVTNTEAFF.

The chain links TRBV19 to TRBJ1-5; D unresolved. The length of the CDR3 is 15 residues. Germline V gives CDR1 LNHDA, CDR2 SQIVND (reference sequence). Between the trimmed V and J ends, which lost 3 bases and 0 bases, there was a span of 9 bases. The DNA for the CDR3 is TGTGCCAGTAGTATTCAGGTTTATAGCAATCAGCCCCAGCATTTT. Translation: CASSIQVYSNQPQHF.

The chain uses TRBV5-1 and TRBJ2-7; the D gene is possibly TRBD2 (6 bases). CDR1 SGHRS and CDR2 YFSETQ come from the germline V gene. The CDR3 is 14 amino acids. With 4 bases removed from V and 2 bases from J, the gap between germline ends came to 13 bases. The CDR3 coding sequence is TGCGCCAGCAGCCTTGGGACTCAGCCCTACGAGCAGTACTTC. Translating gives CASSLGTQPYEQYF.

Here the CDR3 reads CASSLGTRKDEQYF. The CDR3, as DNA: TGTGCCAGCAGCCTTGGGACTAGGAAAGACGAGCAGTACTTC. The J gene is TRBJ2-7, the V gene TRBV28, with TRBD2 identical over 8 bases. Germline CDR1 reads MDHEN; CDR2 reads SYDVKM. The CDR3 covers 14 residues. With 6 bases clipped from V and 5 bases from J, the junction kept 9 bases outside the gene matches.

CDR3 sequence (DNA): TGTGCCAGCAGTGACTGGGCAGTCCCCTACGAGCAGTACTTC. Protein sequence: CASSDWAVPYEQYF. The chain combines TRBV2 with TRBJ2-7, with D hard to call. V lost 3 bases, J lost 2 bases, and 11 bases lay in between. In germline, CDR1 is SNHLY, CDR2 FYNNEI. The CDR3 consists of 14 residues.

The J gene is TRBJ2-7, the V gene TRBV6-5; 7 positions agree with TRBD1. J was trimmed by 3 bases and V by 9 bases; bases with no gene match: 11. The CDR3 is made up of 14 amino acids. The V gene's germline CDR1 is MNHEY and CDR2 SVGAGI. CDR3 region: CASTLTGPYYEQYF. The DNA for the CDR3 is TGTGCCAGTACATTGACAGGGCCCTACTACGAGCAGTACTTC.

The chain employs TRBV6-6 and TRBJ1-2, with 12 bases matching TRBD1. J lost 3 bases, V lost 0 bases, and 2 bases had no gene match. CDR1 MNHNY and CDR2 SVGAGI come from the germline V gene (reference sequence). The CDR3 is made up of 16 amino acids. This CDR3 reads CASSYSGQGADYGYTF. The CDR3 DNA sequence: TGTGCCAGCAGTTACTCGGGACAGGGGGCCGACTATGGCTACACCTTC.

This sequence joins TRBV4-3 and TRBJ2-5, with 8 bases identical to TRBD1. This CDR3 comprises 15 residues. V was pared by 4 bases and J by 4 bases, with 8 bases of the junction left unmatched. The V gene's germline CDR1 is LGHNA and CDR2 YSLEER. The CDR3 here is CASSRTWTGRETQYF. DNA for the CDR3: TGCGCCAGCAGCCGTACTTGGACAGGGCGAGAGACCCAGTACTTC.

The sample holds one count of this clone. The V and J genes are TRBV18 and TRBJ1-3, with D tentatively TRBD1 (5 bases). Germline loops: CDR1 KGHSH, CDR2 LQKENI. Trimming left V 4 bases short and J 4 bases short, with 8 bases between. The CDR3 totals 13 residues. As DNA, the CDR3 is TGTGCCAGCTCACAAGGGGAAGGAAACACCATATATTTT. Translation gives CASSQGEGNTIYF.

The genes are TRBV20-1 and TRBJ2-3; D is uncertain. Trimming left V 4 bases short and J 7 bases short, with 9 bases between. In germline, CDR1 is DFQATT, CDR2 SNEGSKA (reference sequence). The CDR3 sequence is 11 residues long. This chain's CDR3 is CSAINWNTQYF. CDR3 nucleotide sequence: TGCAGTGCTATTAACTGGAATACGCAGTATTTT.

J is TRBJ1-5 and V is TRBV6-1, with D possibly matching TRBD1 (5 bases). The CDR3 sequence is 14 residues long. CDR1 and CDR2 (germline): MNHNS, SASEGT. V was clipped by 6 bases and J by 1 base, with 10 bases between them. In nucleotides, the CDR3 is TGTGCCAGCAGGCAGGGTCCGAGCAATCAGCCCCAGCATTTT. Amino acid sequence: CASRQGPSNQPQHF.

This clone has just a few counts. The gene calls are TRBV15 and TRBJ1-4; D unresolved. Germline lookup yields CDR1 LNHNV and CDR2 YYDKDF (reference sequence). With 4 bases removed from V and 2 bases from J, the gap between germline ends came to 14 bases. This CDR3 comprises 16 residues. The CDR3 here is CATSKKRARTNEKLFF. In nucleotides, the CDR3 is TGTGCCACCAGCAAAAAGAGGGCTCGTACTAATGAAAAACTGTTTTTT.

The CDR3 region is CASSKQLGTGVNSPLHF. CDR3 coding DNA: TGTGCCAGCAGCAAACAACTCGGGACAGGGGTCAATTCACCCCTCCACTTT. This chain connects TRBV7-2 to TRBJ1-6; TRBD1 agrees at 10 bases. The V and J ends lost 5 bases and 7 bases, in that order; junction bases with no gene match: 11. CDR1 is SGHTA and CDR2 is FQGNSA in the germline V gene. This CDR3 is built from 17 residues.

There are a few counts of this clone. This chain links TRBV7-9 with TRBJ2-2; a weak D match, TRBD2 (5 bases). Germline V gives CDR1 SEHNR, CDR2 FQNEAQ (reference sequence). The CDR3 is 13 amino acids. V was shortened by 10 bases and J by 3 bases, with 12 bases between the two germline ends. The CDR3, as DNA: TGTGCCATGACCGGACTGCACACCGGGGAGCTGTTTTTT. It codes for CAMTGLHTGELFF. The variable domain in full, completed from reference TRBV7-9 and TRBJ2-2, reads DTGVSQNPRHKITKRGQNVTFRCDPISEHNRLYWYRQTLGQGPEFLTYFQNEAQLEKSRLLSDRFSAERPKGSFSTLEIQRTEQGDSAMYLCAMTGLHTGELFFGEGSRLTVL.

This clone was seen a single time. This sequence joins TRBV2 and TRBJ1-5, with TRBD1 as a possible D gene (6 bases). This CDR3 contains 16 residues. Germline lookup yields CDR1 SNHLY and CDR2 FYNNEI. V was shortened by 4 bases and J by 0 bases, with 13 bases between the two germline ends. The DNA for the CDR3 is TGTGCCAGCAGTGTCCCCGGACAGTATAGCAATCAGCCCCAGCATTTT. Protein product: CASSVPGQYSNQPQHF.

Concerning this clone: The same CDR3 can be traced to other DNA sequences in this sample. The genes are TRBV7-2 and TRBJ2-7; D ambiguous. The germline V gene encodes CDR1 SGHTA and CDR2 FQGNSA. The germline V and J ends were trimmed by 3 bases and 2 bases, with 11 bases remaining between them. There are 14 residues in the CDR3. Here the CDR3 DNA reads TGTGCCAGCAGCTTCGACCGTACCACCTACGAGCAGTACTTC. Amino acids: CASSFDRTTYEQYF.

The chain recombines TRBV29-1 with TRBJ1-1; D might be TRBD1 (5 bases). From germline, CDR1 is SQVTM and CDR2 ANQGSEA. V lost 7 bases and J 6 bases, leaving 15 bases between the germline ends. The CDR3 spans 12 residues. For the CDR3, the DNA is TGCAGCGCCGGGTCAGGGTTACCTGAAGCTTTCTTT. Amino acids: CSAGSGLPEAFF.

The chain recombines TRBV27 with TRBJ2-1, with no clear D. The germline V gene encodes CDR1 MNHEY and CDR2 SMNVEV (reference sequence). V was cut by 2 bases and J by 0 bases, with 8 bases left in between. The CDR3 totals 15 residues. The CDR3 coding sequence is TGTGCCAGCAGTTTACGGGTTAGCTCCTACAATGAGCAGTTCTTC. The encoded protein is CASSLRVSSYNEQFF.

This rearrangement joins TRBV7-2 to TRBJ1-1; D is undetermined. The CDR3 runs 14 residues. Trimming removed 1 base at V and 2 bases at J, with 8 bases between. CDR1 is SGHTA, CDR2 FQGNSA, per germline. CDR3 nucleotides: TGTGCCAGCAGCTTAGGACGGAGCAACACTGAAGCTTTCTTT. As protein: CASSLGRSNTEAFF.